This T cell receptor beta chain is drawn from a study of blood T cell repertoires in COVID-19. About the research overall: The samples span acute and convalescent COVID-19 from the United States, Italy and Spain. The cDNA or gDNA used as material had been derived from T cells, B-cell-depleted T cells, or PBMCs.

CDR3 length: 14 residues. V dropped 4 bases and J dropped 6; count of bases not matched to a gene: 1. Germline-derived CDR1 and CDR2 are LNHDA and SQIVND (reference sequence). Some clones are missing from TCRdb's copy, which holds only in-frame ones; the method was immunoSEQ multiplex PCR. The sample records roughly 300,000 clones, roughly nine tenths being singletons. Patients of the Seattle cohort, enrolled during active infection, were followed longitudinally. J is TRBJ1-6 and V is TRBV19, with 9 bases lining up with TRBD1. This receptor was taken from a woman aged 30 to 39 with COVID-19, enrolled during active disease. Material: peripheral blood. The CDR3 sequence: CASSTDRGNSPLHF. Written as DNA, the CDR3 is TGTGCCAGTAGTACGGACAGGGGTAATTCACCCCTCCACTTT.